The 10 T cell receptor beta chains in this list originate from one sample, sequenced in a study of T cell repertoires in cytomegalovirus infection. TCRdb itself ran the reads through MiXCR, one entry per CDR3 protein. The sample lists fewer than 700,000 distinct CDR3 sequences, roughly 26% occurring once. What was sequenced was CD8+ T cells from PBMCs. These receptors were collected from a human donor in good health (CMV status not recorded). Some clones in this sample may be carry-over from other donors' samples.

The chain recombines TRBV7-8 with TRBJ2-1; tentatively, D is TRBD2 (5 bases). V lost 5 bases, J lost 5 bases, and 19 bases lay in between. This CDR3 comprises 16 residues. Germline V gene lookup returns CDR1 SGHVS and CDR2 FQNEAQ. As DNA, the CDR3 is TGTGCCAGCAGCCTAGGATATACGGGGTCGCACAATGAGCAGTTCTTC. Residues: CASSLGYTGSHNEQFF. Based on the CDR3 plus reference TRBV7-8 and TRBJ2-1, the full variable domain is GAGVSQSPRYKVAKRGQDVALRCDPISGHVSLFWYQQALGQGPEFLTYFQNEAQLDKSGLPSDRFFAERPEGSVSTLKIQRTQQEDSAVYLCASSLGYTGSHNEQFFGPGTRLTVL.

This clonotype was seen many times. At one end the junction does not follow the germline gene, possibly because of a read error. The rearrangement links TRBV28 to TRBJ2-1, with D possibly matching TRBD1 (5 bases). Germline CDR1 is MDHEN and CDR2 is SYDVKM. The CDR3 is made up of 11 amino acids. CDR3 sequence reads: CASSLRGEQFF. In DNA form, the CDR3 reads TGCGCCAGCAGCCTTAGGGGTGAGCAGTTCTTC.

This clonotype has just one count. J is TRBJ1-4 and V is TRBV2; D gene ambiguous. This CDR3 contains 11 residues. V was shortened by 11 bases and J by 8 bases, with 12 bases between the two germline ends. From germline, CDR1 is SNHLY and CDR2 FYNNEI. The CDR3 spells CASAIGEKLFF. The CDR3 DNA reads TGTGCCTCAGCCATTGGGGAAAAACTGTTTTTT. The complete variable domain, with remaining parts taken from reference TRBV2 and TRBJ1-4, reads EPEVTQTPSHQVTQMGQEVILRCVPISNHLYFYWYRQILGQKVEFLVSFYNNEISEKSEIFDDQFSVERPDGSNFTLKIRSTKLEDSAMYFCASAIGEKLFFGSGTQLSVL.

This clonotype was recorded many times. The chain carries TRBV28 and TRBJ1-5; D ambiguous. The CDR3 contains 12 residues. Germline V CDR1 and CDR2: MDHEN, SYDVKM. Trimming took off 1 base at V and 6 bases at J, with 4 bases between the two ends. CDR3 sequence: CASSLFSQPQHF. In DNA, the CDR3 is TGTGCCAGCAGTTTATTCTCTCAGCCCCAGCATTTT.

The chain uses TRBV6-5 and TRBJ1-2, with a tentative D call TRBD1 (6 bases). Germline lookup yields CDR1 MNHEY and CDR2 SVGAGI. V was trimmed by 5 bases and J by 6 bases, leaving 19 bases between them. The CDR3 runs 15 residues. CDR3: CASSPTPDRTHGYTF. DNA of the CDR3: TGTGCCAGCAGTCCGACGCCGGACAGAACCCATGGCTACACCTTC.

The CDR3 DNA sequence: TGCAGCGTTGTAGGGACCGCCCTTGGCTACACCTTC. Protein: CSVVGTALGYTF. V and J are TRBV29-1 and TRBJ1-2, with D maybe TRBD1 (5 bases). Germline V gives CDR1 SQVTM, CDR2 ANQGSEA. Trimming shortened V by 4 bases and J by 7 bases, and 13 bases separated the two germline ends. The CDR3 totals 12 residues.

This clonotype was picked up a small number of times. This chain joins TRBV28 and TRBJ2-3; D call uncertain. Trimming cost V 5 bases and J 5 bases, with 8 bases left between them. This CDR3 is 12 amino acids long. Looked up from germline, CDR1 is MDHEN and CDR2 is SYDVKM. This chain's CDR3 is CASSTNGDTQYF. The CDR3, as DNA: TGTGCCAGCAGTACTAACGGAGATACGCAGTATTTT. Full variable domain (missing parts from reference TRBV28 and TRBJ2-3): DVKVTQSSRYLVKRTGEKVFLECVQDMDHENMFWYRQDPGLGLRLIYFSYDVKMKEKGDIPEGYSVSREKKERFSLILESASTNQTSMYLCASSTNGDTQYFGPGTRLTVL.

The gene calls are TRBV12-3 or TRBV12-4 and TRBJ2-3; D not resolved. Trimming cost V 3 bases and J 1 base, with 14 bases left between them. The CDR3 runs 16 residues. The CDR3 here is CASSFPGGVGTDTQYF. Written as DNA, the CDR3 is TGTGCCAGCAGTTTTCCCGGCGGTGTCGGCACAGATACGCAGTATTTT.

This clonotype was seen a handful of times. The rearrangement joins TRBV27 to TRBJ1-1; D not resolved. The germline V gene has CDR1 MNHEY and CDR2 SMNVEV (reference sequence). This CDR3 is built from 16 residues. The ends were cut back, 2 bases at V and 0 bases at J, with 13 bases in the middle. Written as DNA, the CDR3 is TGTGCCAGCAGTTTAGCCTCGGGCAATCTGAACACTGAAGCTTTCTTT. This encodes CASSLASGNLNTEAFF.

This clonotype occurred a few times. The CDR3 coding sequence is TGTGCCAGCCGCGGGTCCCGCACAGATACGCAGTATTTT. Translating gives CASRGSRTDTQYF. The chain recombines TRBV6-5 with TRBJ2-3; weak D call: TRBD2 (5 bases). This CDR3 has 13 amino acids. Trimming stripped 8 bases from V and 1 base from J, with 10 bases between. Germline lookup yields CDR1 MNHEY and CDR2 SVGAGI.